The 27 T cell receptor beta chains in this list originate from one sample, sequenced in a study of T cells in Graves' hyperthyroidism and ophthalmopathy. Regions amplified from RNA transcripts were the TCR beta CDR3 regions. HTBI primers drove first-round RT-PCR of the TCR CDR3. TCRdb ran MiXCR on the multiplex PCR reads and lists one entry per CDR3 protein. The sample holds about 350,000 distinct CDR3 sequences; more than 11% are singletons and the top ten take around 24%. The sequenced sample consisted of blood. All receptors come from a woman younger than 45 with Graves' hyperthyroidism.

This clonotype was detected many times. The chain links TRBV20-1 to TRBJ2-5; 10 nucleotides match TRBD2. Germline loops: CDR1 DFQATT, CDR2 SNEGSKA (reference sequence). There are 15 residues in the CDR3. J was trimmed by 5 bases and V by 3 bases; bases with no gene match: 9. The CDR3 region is CSARALAGGRETQYF. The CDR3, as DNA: TGCAGTGCTAGGGCATTAGCGGGAGGACGCGAGACCCAGTACTTC.

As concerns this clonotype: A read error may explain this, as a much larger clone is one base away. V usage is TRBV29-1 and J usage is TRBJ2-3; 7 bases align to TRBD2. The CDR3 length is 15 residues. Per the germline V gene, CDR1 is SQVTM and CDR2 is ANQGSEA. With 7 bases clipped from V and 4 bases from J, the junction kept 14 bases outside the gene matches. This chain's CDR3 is CSATSESFEADTQYF. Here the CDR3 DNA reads TGCAGCGCAACTAGCGAGAGTTTCGAGGCAGATACGCAGTATTTT.

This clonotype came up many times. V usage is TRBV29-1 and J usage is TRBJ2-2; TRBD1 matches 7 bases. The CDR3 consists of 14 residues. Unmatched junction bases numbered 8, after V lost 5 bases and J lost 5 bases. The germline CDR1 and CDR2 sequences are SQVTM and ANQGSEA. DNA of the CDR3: TGCAGCGTTTCGGGACAGTGGGGGACCGGGGAGCTGTTTTTT. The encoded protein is CSVSGQWGTGELFF.

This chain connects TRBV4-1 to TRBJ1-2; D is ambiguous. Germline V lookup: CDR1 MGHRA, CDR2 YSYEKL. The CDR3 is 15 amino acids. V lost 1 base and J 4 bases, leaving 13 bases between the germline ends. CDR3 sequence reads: CASSQVASDIYGYTF. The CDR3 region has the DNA TGCGCCAGCAGCCAAGTAGCGAGTGACATCTATGGCTACACCTTC.

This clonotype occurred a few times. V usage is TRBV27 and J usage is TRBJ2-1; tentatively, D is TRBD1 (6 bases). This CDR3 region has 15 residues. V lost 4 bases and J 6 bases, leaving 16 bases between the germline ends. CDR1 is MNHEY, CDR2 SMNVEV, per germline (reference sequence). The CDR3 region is CASSWPGTLPNEQFF. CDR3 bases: TGTGCCAGCAGTTGGCCCGGGACACTACCCAATGAGCAGTTCTTC.

The CDR3, as DNA: TGTGCCAGCAGCATATCGACTAGCGGGGCGGGGGAGCTGTTTTTT. Its translation: CASSISTSGAGELFF. The gene calls are TRBV7-8 and TRBJ2-2; 11 nucleotides line up with TRBD2. Germline V gene data show CDR1 as SGHVS and CDR2 as FQNEAQ. Trimming took 5 bases from V and 8 from J; bases not matched to a gene: 7. This CDR3 has 15 amino acids.

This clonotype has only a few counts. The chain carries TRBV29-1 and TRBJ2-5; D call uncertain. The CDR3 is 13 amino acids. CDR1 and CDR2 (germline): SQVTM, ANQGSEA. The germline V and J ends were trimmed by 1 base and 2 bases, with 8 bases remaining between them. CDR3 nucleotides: TGCAGCGTTGAAGGAGTCATTCAAGAGACCCAGTACTTC. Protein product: CSVEGVIQETQYF.

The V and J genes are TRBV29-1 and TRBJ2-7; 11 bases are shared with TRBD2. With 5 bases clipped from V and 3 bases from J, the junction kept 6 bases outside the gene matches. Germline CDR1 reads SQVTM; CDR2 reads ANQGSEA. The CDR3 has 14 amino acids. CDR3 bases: TGCAGCGTTCATCTAGCGGGAGGAAACTACGAGCAGTACTTC. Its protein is CSVHLAGGNYEQYF.

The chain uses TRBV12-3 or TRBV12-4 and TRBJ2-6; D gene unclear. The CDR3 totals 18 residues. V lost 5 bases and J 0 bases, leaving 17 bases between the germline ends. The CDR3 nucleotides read TGTGCCAGCAGTGAATATCTGAAGGTCGTCTCTGGGGCCAACGTCCTGACTTTC. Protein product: CASSEYLKVVSGANVLTF.

The CDR3 coding sequence is TGTGCCAGCAGTTTTCGTCCGGGACTAGCGGGAGGGGATGAGCAGTTCTTC. Translated: CASSFRPGLAGGDEQFF. The V gene is TRBV12-3 or TRBV12-4, the J gene TRBJ2-1; 16 bases match TRBD2. The V and J ends lost 3 bases and 8 bases, in that order; junction bases with no gene match: 7. There are 17 residues in the CDR3.

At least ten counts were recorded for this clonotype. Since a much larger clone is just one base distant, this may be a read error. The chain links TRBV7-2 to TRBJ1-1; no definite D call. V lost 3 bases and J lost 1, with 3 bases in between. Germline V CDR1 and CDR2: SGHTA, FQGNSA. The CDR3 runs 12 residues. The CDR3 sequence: CASSFQNTEAFF. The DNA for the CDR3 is TGTGCCAGCAGCTTCCAGAACACTGAAGCTTTCTTT. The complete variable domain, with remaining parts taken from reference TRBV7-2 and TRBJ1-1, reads GAGVSQSPSNKVTEKGKDVELRCDPISGHTALYWYRQSLGQGLEFLIYFQGNSAPDKSGLPSDRFSAERTGGSVSTLTIQRTQQEDSAVYLCASSFQNTEAFFGQGTRLTVV.

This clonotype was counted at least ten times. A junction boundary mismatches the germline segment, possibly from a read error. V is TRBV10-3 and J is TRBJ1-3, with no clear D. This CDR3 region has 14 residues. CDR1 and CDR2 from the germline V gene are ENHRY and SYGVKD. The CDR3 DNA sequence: TGTGCCATCAGCGAGTCGACTGAGGGAAACACCATATATTTT. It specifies CAISESTEGNTIYF.

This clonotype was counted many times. In nucleotides, the CDR3 is TGTGCCAGCAGTCGGTCAACTAATGAAAAACTGTTTTTT. Its translation: CASSRSTNEKLFF. This chain connects TRBV28 to TRBJ1-4; D gene ambiguous. Trimming pared 5 bases from V and 0 bases from J, leaving 4 bases between. The CDR3 consists of 13 residues. Germline V gene sequence: CDR1 MDHEN, CDR2 SYDVKM.

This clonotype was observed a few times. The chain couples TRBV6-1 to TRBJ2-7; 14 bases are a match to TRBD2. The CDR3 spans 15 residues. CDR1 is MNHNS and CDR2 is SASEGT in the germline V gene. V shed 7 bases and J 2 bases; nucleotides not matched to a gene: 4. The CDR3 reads CASIGLAGGAYEQYF. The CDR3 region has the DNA TGTGCCAGCATTGGACTAGCGGGAGGTGCCTACGAGCAGTACTTC.

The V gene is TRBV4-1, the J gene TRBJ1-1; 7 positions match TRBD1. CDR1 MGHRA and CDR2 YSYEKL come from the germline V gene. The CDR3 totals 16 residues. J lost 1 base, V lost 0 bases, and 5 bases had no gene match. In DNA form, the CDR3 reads TGCGCCAGCAGCCAAGATCCCGGGACAGCGAACACTGAAGCTTTCTTT. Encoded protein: CASSQDPGTANTEAFF.

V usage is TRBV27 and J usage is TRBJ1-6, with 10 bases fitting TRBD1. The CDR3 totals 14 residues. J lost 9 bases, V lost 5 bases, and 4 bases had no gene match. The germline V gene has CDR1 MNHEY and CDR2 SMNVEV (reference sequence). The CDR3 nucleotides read TGTGCCAGCAGTAGTTGGGACAGGGGTTCACCCCTCCACTTT. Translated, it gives CASSSWDRGSPLHF.

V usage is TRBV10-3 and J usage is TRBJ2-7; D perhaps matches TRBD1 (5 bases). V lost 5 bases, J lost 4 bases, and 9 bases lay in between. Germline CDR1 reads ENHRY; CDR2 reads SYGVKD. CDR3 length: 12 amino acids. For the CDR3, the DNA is TGTGCCATCAGTCAGACAGAGTACGAGCAGTACTTC. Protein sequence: CAISQTEYEQYF.

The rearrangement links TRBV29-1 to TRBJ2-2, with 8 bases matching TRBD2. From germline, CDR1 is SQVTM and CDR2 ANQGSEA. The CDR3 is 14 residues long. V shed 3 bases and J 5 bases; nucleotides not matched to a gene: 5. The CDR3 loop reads CSVEATGGTGELFF. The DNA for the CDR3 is TGCAGCGTTGAGGCGACGGGGGGGACCGGGGAGCTGTTTTTT.

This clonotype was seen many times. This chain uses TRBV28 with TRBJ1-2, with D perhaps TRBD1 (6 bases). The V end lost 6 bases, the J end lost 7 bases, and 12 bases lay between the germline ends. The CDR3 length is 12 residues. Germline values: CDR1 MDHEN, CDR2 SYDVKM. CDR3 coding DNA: TGTGCCAGCAGCCAGGGGTTCCGTGGCTACACCTTC. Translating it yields CASSQGFRGYTF.

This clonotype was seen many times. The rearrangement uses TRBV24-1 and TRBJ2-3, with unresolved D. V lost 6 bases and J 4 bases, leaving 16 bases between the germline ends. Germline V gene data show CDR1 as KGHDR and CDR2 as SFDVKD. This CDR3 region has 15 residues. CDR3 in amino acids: CATSSAVQNSDTQYF. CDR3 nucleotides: TGTGCCACCAGTTCGGCAGTTCAAAATTCAGATACGCAGTATTTT.

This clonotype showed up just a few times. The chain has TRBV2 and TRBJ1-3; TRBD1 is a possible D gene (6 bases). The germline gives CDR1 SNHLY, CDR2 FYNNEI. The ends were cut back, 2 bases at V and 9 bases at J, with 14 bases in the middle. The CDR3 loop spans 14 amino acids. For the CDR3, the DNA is TGTGCCAGCAGTGAAAGTCGGCAGGGGACCACCATATATTTT. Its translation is CASSESRQGTTIYF.

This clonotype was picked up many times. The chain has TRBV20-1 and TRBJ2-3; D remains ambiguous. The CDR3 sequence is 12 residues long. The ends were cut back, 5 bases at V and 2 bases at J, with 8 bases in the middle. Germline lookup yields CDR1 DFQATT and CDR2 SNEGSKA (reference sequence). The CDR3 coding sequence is TGCAGTGCTCACCTCCCCACAGATACGCAGTATTTT. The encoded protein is CSAHLPTDTQYF.

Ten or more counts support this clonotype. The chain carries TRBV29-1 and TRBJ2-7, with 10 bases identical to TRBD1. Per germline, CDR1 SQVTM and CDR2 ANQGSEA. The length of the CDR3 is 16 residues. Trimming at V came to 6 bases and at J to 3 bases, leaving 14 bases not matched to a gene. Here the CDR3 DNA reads TGCAGCGTCTCCGGGACAGGGGTTGACGGGGACTACGAGCAGTACTTC. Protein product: CSVSGTGVDGDYEQYF.

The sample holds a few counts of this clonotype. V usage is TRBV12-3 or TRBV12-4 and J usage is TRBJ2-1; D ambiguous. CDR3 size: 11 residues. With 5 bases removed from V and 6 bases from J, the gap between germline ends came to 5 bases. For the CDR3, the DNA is TGTGCCAGCAGTACCACCAATGAGCAGTTCTTC. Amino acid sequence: CASSTTNEQFF.

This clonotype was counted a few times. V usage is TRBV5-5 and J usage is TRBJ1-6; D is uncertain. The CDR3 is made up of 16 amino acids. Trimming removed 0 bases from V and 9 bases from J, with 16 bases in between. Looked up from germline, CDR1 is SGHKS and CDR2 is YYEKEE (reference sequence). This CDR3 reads CASSLEGSGKRSPLHF. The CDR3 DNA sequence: TGTGCCAGCAGCTTGGAAGGGAGTGGTAAACGTTCACCCCTCCACTTT.

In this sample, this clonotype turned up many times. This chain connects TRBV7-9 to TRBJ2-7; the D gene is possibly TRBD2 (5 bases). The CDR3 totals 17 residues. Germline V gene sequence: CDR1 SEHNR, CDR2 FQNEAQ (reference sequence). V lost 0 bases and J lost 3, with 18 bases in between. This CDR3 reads CASSLATGLRTDYEQYF. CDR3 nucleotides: TGTGCCAGCAGCTTAGCTACCGGACTCCGGACCGACTACGAGCAGTACTTC.

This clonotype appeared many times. The CDR3 loop is CASTLTGGYQPQHF. In DNA, the CDR3 is TGTGCCAGCACCTTGACAGGGGGGTATCAGCCCCAGCATTTT. The chain joins TRBV28 to TRBJ1-5; 9 positions agree with TRBD1. The CDR3 totals 14 residues. After removal of 7 bases from V and 5 bases from J, the junction contained 6 bases not matched to a gene. Germline loops: CDR1 MDHEN, CDR2 SYDVKM.